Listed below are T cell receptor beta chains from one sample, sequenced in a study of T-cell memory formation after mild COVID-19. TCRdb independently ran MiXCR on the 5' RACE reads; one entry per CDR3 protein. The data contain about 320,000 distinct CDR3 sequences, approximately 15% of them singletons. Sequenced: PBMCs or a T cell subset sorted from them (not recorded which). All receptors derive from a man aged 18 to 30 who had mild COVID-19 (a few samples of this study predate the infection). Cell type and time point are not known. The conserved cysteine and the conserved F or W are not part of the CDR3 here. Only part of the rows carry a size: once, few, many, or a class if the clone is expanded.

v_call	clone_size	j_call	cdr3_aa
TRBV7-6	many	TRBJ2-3	ASSRGLAGTRKDTQY
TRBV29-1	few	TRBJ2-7	SVEPGENYEQY
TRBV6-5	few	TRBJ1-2	ASSPGQGAGGYT
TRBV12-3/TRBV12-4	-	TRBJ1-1	ASSLAGGQSEAF
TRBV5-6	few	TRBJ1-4	ASSGGTSFNEKLF
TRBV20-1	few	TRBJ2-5	SASGGTQETQY
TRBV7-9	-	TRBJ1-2	ASSAWGIRNHGYT
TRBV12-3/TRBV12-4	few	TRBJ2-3	ASSPVYDTQY
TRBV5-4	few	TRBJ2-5	ASSGDRVETQY
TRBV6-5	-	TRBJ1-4	ASSPRDRAKLF
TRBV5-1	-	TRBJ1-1	ASSARTGSKGAEAF
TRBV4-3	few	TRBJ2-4	ASSPRDRPRETKNIQY
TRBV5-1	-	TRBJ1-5	ASSPGDRGNSNQPQH
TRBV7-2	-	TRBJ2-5	ASSLRWGGETQY
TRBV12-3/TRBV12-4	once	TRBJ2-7	ASTPGLGSYEQY
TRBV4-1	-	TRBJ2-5	ASSQGRSWETQY
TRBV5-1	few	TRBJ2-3	ASGPYTDTQY
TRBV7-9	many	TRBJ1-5	ASSPTGDQPQH
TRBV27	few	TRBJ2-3	ASSLSTSWVDTQY
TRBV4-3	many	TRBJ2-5	ASSQEPQETQY
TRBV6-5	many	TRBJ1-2	ASRRGGAGGYT
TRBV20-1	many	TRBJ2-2	SAPEVTGELF
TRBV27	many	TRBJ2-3	ASSLGLDTQY
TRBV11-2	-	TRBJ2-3	ASSFVRGPSTDTQY
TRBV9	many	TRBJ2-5	ASSVFGLGETQY
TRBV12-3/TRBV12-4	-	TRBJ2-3	ASSLHAAGGPITDTQY
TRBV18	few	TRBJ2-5	ASSPDLETQY